Following are 31 T cell receptor beta chains from one sample sequenced in a study of cytomegalovirus exposure and HLA in healthy donors. The PCR made use of 60 Vbeta and 13 Jbeta primers. Sequenced by immunoSEQ multiplex PCR; TCRdb stores in-frame clones only, minus some. The sample includes around 180,000 clones, around 79% seen only once; the top ten take around 1.6%. Sequencing was carried out using PBMCs. The source is a woman in her fifties or sixties in good health and CMV-seronegative.

This clone has more than one count but fewer than ten. The chain couples TRBV5-4 to TRBJ2-2, with unresolved D. The CDR3 has 13 residues. Trimming removed 1 base at V and 7 bases at J, with 8 bases between. CDR1 SGHNT and CDR2 YYREEE come from the germline V gene (reference sequence). The DNA of the CDR3 is TGTGCCAGCAGCTTGAATCTACTCGGGGAGCTGTTTTTT. Its translation: CASSLNLLGELFF.

The V gene is TRBV7-3, the J gene TRBJ1-6; D call uncertain. The CDR3 is made up of 12 amino acids. Germline CDR1 is SGHTA and CDR2 is FQGTGA. V was shortened by 5 bases and J by 12 bases, with 11 bases between the two germline ends. The CDR3 loop reads CASSRTGEPLHF. The DNA of the CDR3 is TGTGCCAGCAGCCGTACCGGGGAACCCCTCCACTTT.

The V and J genes are TRBV28 and TRBJ2-7; D is unclear. Germline CDR1 MDHEN, CDR2 SYDVKM. The CDR3 consists of 14 residues. Trimming shortened V by 1 base and J by 2 bases, and 9 bases separated the two germline ends. CDR3 in amino acids: CASSLLSRTYEQYF. The CDR3 DNA is TGTGCCAGCAGTTTATTGAGCAGGACCTACGAGCAGTACTTC.

V gene TRBV5-1 combines with J gene TRBJ2-5, with D possibly being TRBD2 (5 bases). V was clipped by 4 bases and J by 3 bases, with 19 bases between them. The CDR3 has 16 residues. The germline V gene encodes CDR1 SGHRS and CDR2 YFSETQ. The CDR3 DNA reads TGCGCCAGCAGCCCCGGTCGTAGCGAGCTTAAAGAGACCCAGTACTTC. It is translated as CASSPGRSELKETQYF.

This clone ranks as medium-sized (0.01 to 0.1%). The genes are TRBV6-1 and TRBJ1-1; no reliable D call. This CDR3 spans 13 amino acids. From germline, CDR1 is MNHNS and CDR2 SASEGT. V dropped 3 bases and J dropped 1 base, with 6 bases sitting between them. DNA for the CDR3: TGTGCCAGCAGTGAGCGCGAGAACACTGAAGCTTTCTTT. Translation gives CASSERENTEAFF.

This clone was counted only a few times. A junction boundary mismatches the germline segment, possibly from a read error. Other DNA sequences in this specimen translate into the identical CDR3. The rearrangement uses TRBV5-1 and TRBJ1-1, with D maybe TRBD1 (5 bases). The CDR3 totals 18 residues. The germline gives CDR1 SGHRS, CDR2 YFSETQ. In DNA, the CDR3 is TGCGCCAGCTTTGATCCACCGGCCCTCGGGGGACGAGGAACTGAAGCCTTCTTT. It encodes CASFDPPALGGRGTEAFF.

The gene calls are TRBV7-2 and TRBJ2-7; 14 bases align to TRBD2. Germline V gene data show CDR1 as SGHTA and CDR2 as FQGNSA. Trimming cost V 5 bases and J 7 bases; bases outside gene matches: 13. The CDR3 length is 17 residues. For the CDR3, the DNA is TGTGCCAGCAGCACCCAACCGGGACTAGCGGGAGTGGGGGAGCAGTACTTC. This gives the protein CASSTQPGLAGVGEQYF.

The rearrangement links TRBV7-9 to TRBJ1-1; 7 bases line up with TRBD1. CDR1 is SEHNR, CDR2 FQNEAQ, per germline (reference sequence). Trimming cost V 5 bases and J 1 base; bases outside gene matches: 7. This CDR3 is 15 amino acids long. CDR3 bases: TGTGCCAGCAGCGCCGGACAGGTAGCGAACACTGAAGCTTTCTTT. Residues: CASSAGQVANTEAFF.

The chain uses TRBV6-5 and TRBJ1-5, with TRBD1 identical over 9 bases. Germline values: CDR1 MNHEY, CDR2 SVGAGI. This CDR3 contains 14 residues. V lost 6 bases, J lost 5 bases, and 5 bases stayed unmatched. In DNA form, the CDR3 reads TGTGCCAGCAGCCGCCGGACAGGGGATCAGCCCCAGCATTTT. Its translation is CASSRRTGDQPQHF.

The J gene is TRBJ2-2, the V gene TRBV5-1, with 11 bases aligning to TRBD2. CDR1 SGHRS and CDR2 YFSETQ come from the germline V gene. The CDR3 is 16 residues long. After removal of 2 bases from V and 6 bases from J, the junction contained 6 bases not matched to a gene. This CDR3 reads CASSFLAGGDAGELFF. CDR3 coding DNA: TGCGCCAGCAGCTTCCTAGCGGGAGGTGACGCCGGGGAGCTGTTTTTT.

In this sample, this clone turned up a few times. The chain carries TRBV2 and TRBJ2-1, with 12 bases that match TRBD2. CDR3 length equals 15 residues. V dropped 7 bases and J dropped 4; count of bases not matched to a gene: 5. The germline V gene encodes CDR1 SNHLY and CDR2 FYNNEI. The CDR3 coding sequence is TGTGCCAGCACCGCACTAGCGGGAGGTTACAATGAGCAGTTCTTC. It encodes CASTALAGGYNEQFF.

This chain joins TRBV6-1 and TRBJ1-2; 8 nucleotides agree with TRBD1. Per germline, CDR1 MNHNS and CDR2 SASEGT. The CDR3 sequence is 14 residues long. The junction had 5 bases not matched to a gene; V was cut back by 8 bases and J by 0 bases. The DNA for the CDR3 is TGTGCCAGCCGGGACAGGCCTCCTAACTATGGCTACACCTTC. This gives the protein CASRDRPPNYGYTF.

J is TRBJ2-7 and V is TRBV19; TRBD1 matches 11 bases. The germline V gene encodes CDR1 LNHDA and CDR2 SQIVND (reference sequence). V was clipped by 5 bases and J by 2 bases; unmatched bases: 5. The CDR3 contains 15 residues. This CDR3 reads CASSGRDRGTYEQYF. The CDR3 DNA reads TGTGCCAGTAGTGGCCGGGACAGGGGGACCTACGAGCAGTACTTC.

The chain joins TRBV4-2 to TRBJ1-1; D gene uncertain. Germline V gene sequence: CDR1 LGHNA, CDR2 YNFKEQ. V was cut by 0 bases and J by 4 bases, with 12 bases left in between. The CDR3 extends over 15 amino acids. The CDR3 DNA follows: TGTGCCAGCAGCCAAGATGCTGTCCGGGGCACTGAAGCTTTCTTT. Its translation is CASSQDAVRGTEAFF.

The chain employs TRBV27 and TRBJ1-5; 9 nucleotides agree with TRBD1. Germline V gene sequence: CDR1 MNHEY, CDR2 SMNVEV (reference sequence). Unmatched junction bases numbered 3, after V lost 6 bases and J lost 3 bases. The CDR3 runs to 14 residues. As DNA, the CDR3 is TGTGCCAGCAGCCGGACAGGGGACAATCAGCCCCAGCATTTT. It specifies CASSRTGDNQPQHF.

This rearrangement joins TRBV18 to TRBJ1-1, with a tentative D call TRBD1 (6 bases). Trimming removed 2 bases from V and 3 bases from J, with 13 bases in between. Germline loops: CDR1 KGHSH, CDR2 LQKENI. The CDR3 extends over 15 amino acids. CDR3 amino acids: CASSPNRQVYTEAFF. In nucleotides, the CDR3 is TGTGCCAGCTCACCAAACCGACAGGTATACACTGAAGCTTTCTTT.

The genes are TRBV2 and TRBJ1-4, with a possible D match to TRBD1 (6 bases). CDR1 and CDR2 (germline): SNHLY, FYNNEI. Trimming removed 6 bases from V and 2 bases from J, with 19 bases in between. The CDR3 is made up of 17 amino acids. CDR3: CASSRDTPRATNEKLFF. DNA of the CDR3: TGTGCCAGCAGCAGGGACACACCTCGGGCGACTAATGAAAAACTGTTTTTT. The variable domain in full, completed from reference TRBV2 and TRBJ1-4, reads EPEVTQTPSHQVTQMGQEVILRCVPISNHLYFYWYRQILGQKVEFLVSFYNNEISEKSEIFDDQFSVERPDGSNFTLKIRSTKLEDSAMYFCASSRDTPRATNEKLFFGSGTQLSVL.

The J gene is TRBJ2-2, the V gene TRBV30; TRBD2 is a possible D gene (6 bases). This CDR3 comprises 11 residues. The V and J ends lost 8 bases and 6 bases respectively, with 10 bases between them. From germline, CDR1 is GTSNPN and CDR2 SVGIG (reference sequence). CDR3 sequence: CAGWEAGELFF. CDR3 bases: TGTGCCGGGTGGGAGGCCGGGGAGCTGTTTTTT.

This chain uses TRBV5-4 with TRBJ1-2; a possible D gene is TRBD1 (6 bases). CDR1 and CDR2 (germline): SGHNT, YYREEE (reference sequence). V was shortened by 5 bases and J by 6 bases, with 14 bases between the two germline ends. This CDR3 region has 13 residues. The CDR3 bases are TGTGCCAGCAGACCAGGGGAAACTAATGGCTACACCTTC. It yields the protein CASRPGETNGYTF.

The chain joins TRBV6-5 to TRBJ1-5, with TRBD1 matching over 9 bases. V lost 0 bases to trimming and J lost 8 bases; unmatched junction nucleotides: 5. The CDR3 totals 15 residues. Germline assignment: CDR1 MNHEY and CDR2 SVGAGI. Here the CDR3 reads CASSYSGQGFEPQHF. The CDR3 DNA sequence: TGTGCCAGCAGTTACTCGGGACAGGGATTTGAGCCCCAGCATTTT.

The chain joins TRBV6-6 to TRBJ1-6, with TRBD1 identical over 8 bases. The CDR3 extends over 14 amino acids. Germline trimming cut 7 bases from V and 8 bases from J; bases unmatched to any gene: 7. Germline assignment: CDR1 MNHNY and CDR2 SVGAGI (reference sequence). CDR3 in DNA: TGTGCCAGCACCCAGACAGGGGTAGATTCACCCCTCCACTTT. Protein product: CASTQTGVDSPLHF.

The rearrangement uses TRBV28 and TRBJ1-3; D remains ambiguous. Trimming shortened V by 0 bases and J by 0 bases, and 15 bases separated the two germline ends. The CDR3 runs to 18 residues. From germline, CDR1 is MDHEN and CDR2 SYDVKM. Here the CDR3 DNA reads TGTGCCAGCAGTTTATGGGGTGATCGGGAAGTCTCTGGAAACACCATATATTTT. This gives the protein CASSLWGDREVSGNTIYF.

The chain couples TRBV2 to TRBJ2-1; TRBD2 matches 8 bases. Germline CDR1 is SNHLY and CDR2 is FYNNEI. Trimming cost V 4 bases and J 3 bases; bases outside gene matches: 11. The CDR3 spans 17 residues. In nucleotides, the CDR3 is TGTGCCAGCAGTGTATCCAGCGGGAGAGGGGGCTACAATGAGCAGTTCTTC. Translating gives CASSVSSGRGGYNEQFF. Drawing the rest from reference TRBV2 and TRBJ2-1, the complete variable domain is EPEVTQTPSHQVTQMGQEVILRCVPISNHLYFYWYRQILGQKVEFLVSFYNNEISEKSEIFDDQFSVERPDGSNFTLKIRSTKLEDSAMYFCASSVSSGRGGYNEQFFGPGTRLTVL.

This chain uses TRBV19 with TRBJ1-2; D gene ambiguous. Per germline, CDR1 LNHDA and CDR2 SQIVND (reference sequence). The CDR3 loop spans 15 amino acids. Deletions cut 7 bases from V and 0 bases from J, with 15 bases between. CDR3 DNA: TGTGCCAGTATCTCCGTGGGCAGTTCTAACTATGGCTACACCTTC. It codes for CASISVGSSNYGYTF.

The chain links TRBV19 to TRBJ2-2, with D perhaps TRBD2 (6 bases). The length of the CDR3 is 16 residues. V lost 3 bases to trimming and J lost 9 bases, with 20 bases between them. CDR1 and CDR2 (germline): LNHDA, SQIVND (reference sequence). CDR3 bases: TGTGCCAGTAGTATCTCACCGGGACTCCCCGCGAGGGAGCTGTTTTTT. Amino acids: CASSISPGLPARELFF.

This clone was seen a single time. CDR3 coding DNA: TGTGCCAGCAGCTCCCCGGGACAGGGGGGTCAGACCCAGTACTTC. Translating gives CASSSPGQGGQTQYF. V and J are TRBV13 and TRBJ2-5, with 11 positions matching TRBD1. V lost 4 bases, J lost 6 bases, and 7 bases stayed unmatched. The CDR3 totals 15 residues. CDR1 and CDR2 from the germline V gene are PRHDT and FYEKMQ (reference sequence).

V usage is TRBV14 and J usage is TRBJ1-1; TRBD1 might be the D (6 bases). Germline values: CDR1 SGHDN, CDR2 FVKESK. V was shortened by 1 base and J by 0 bases, with 24 bases between the two germline ends. The CDR3 contains 20 residues. CDR3 bases: TGTGCCAGCAGCCAAGGGATATCAACTAGGGGGTCGGGCGTGAACACTGAAGCTTTCTTT. Its protein is CASSQGISTRGSGVNTEAFF. The variable domain in full, with the rest retrieved from reference TRBV14 and TRBJ1-1, is EAGVTQFPSHSVIEKGQTVTLRCDPISGHDNLYWYRRVMGKEIKFLLHFVKESKQDESGMPNNRFLAERTGGTYSTLKVQPAELEDSGVYFCASSQGISTRGSGVNTEAFFGQGTRLTVV.

This sequence joins TRBV6-5 and TRBJ1-1; D may be TRBD1 (6 bases). Trimming took off 0 bases at V and 4 bases at J, with 9 bases between the two ends. There are 14 residues in the CDR3. Germline CDR1 reads MNHEY; CDR2 reads SVGAGI. The CDR3 sequence: CASSYSRGGTEAFF. The CDR3 nucleotides are TGTGCCAGCAGTTACTCGAGAGGGGGCACTGAAGCTTTCTTT.

J is TRBJ2-1 and V is TRBV6-1; TRBD2 aligns across 9 bases. Trimming cost V 0 bases and J 3 bases; bases outside gene matches: 6. The CDR3 is 17 residues long. Germline values: CDR1 MNHNS, CDR2 SASEGT. CDR3 in DNA: TGTGCCAGCAGTGAAGCTAGCGGGAGCGCATTCTACAATGAGCAGTTCTTC. This translates into CASSEASGSAFYNEQFF.

CDR3 bases: TGTGCCAGCAGACGATTCACAGGGGAGGGCTACACCTTC. It yields the protein CASRRFTGEGYTF. The J gene is TRBJ1-2, the V gene TRBV6-5; 7 bases are a match to TRBD1. CDR3 length: 13 residues. J lost 8 bases, V lost 6 bases, and 9 bases had no gene match. Germline V gene lookup returns CDR1 MNHEY and CDR2 SVGAGI.

The gene calls are TRBV7-2 and TRBJ2-7; 13 bases line up with TRBD2. The germline V gene encodes CDR1 SGHTA and CDR2 FQGNSA. This CDR3 contains 16 residues. Losses at the gene ends were 5 bases for V and 2 bases for J; bases not matched to a gene: 6. The CDR3 DNA reads TGTGCCAGCAGCCGGACTAGCGGGAGAGGAACCTACGAGCAGTACTTC. Protein sequence: CASSRTSGRGTYEQYF.